This TCR beta chain was retrieved from a study of CD8+CD57+ T cells in acquired aplastic anemia. TCR beta VDJ and CDR3 profiles were obtained from a genomic DNA template. TCRdb re-called the reads with MiXCR, one entry per CDR3 protein. The table lists 270,000 or so distinct CDR3 sequences, roughly 82% of them singletons. CDR3 length: 16 amino acids. J was trimmed by 13 bases and V by 4 bases; bases with no gene match: 19. The germline V gene encodes CDR1 SGHTA and CDR2 FQGNSA. In patients chosen for sequencing, flow cytometry had shown CD8+CD57+ cell expansion. The sequenced material came from sorted CD4+, CD8+, or CD8+CD57+ T cells (not recorded which) from PBMCs. The chain combines TRBV7-2 with TRBJ2-1; 7 positions match TRBD1. The TCR originated in a human donor with aplastic anemia. The CDR3, as DNA: TGTGCCAGCAGCTGGCGACAGGGCTCAAACTATGGTTACCAGTTCTTC. Protein: CASSWRQGSNYGYQFF.